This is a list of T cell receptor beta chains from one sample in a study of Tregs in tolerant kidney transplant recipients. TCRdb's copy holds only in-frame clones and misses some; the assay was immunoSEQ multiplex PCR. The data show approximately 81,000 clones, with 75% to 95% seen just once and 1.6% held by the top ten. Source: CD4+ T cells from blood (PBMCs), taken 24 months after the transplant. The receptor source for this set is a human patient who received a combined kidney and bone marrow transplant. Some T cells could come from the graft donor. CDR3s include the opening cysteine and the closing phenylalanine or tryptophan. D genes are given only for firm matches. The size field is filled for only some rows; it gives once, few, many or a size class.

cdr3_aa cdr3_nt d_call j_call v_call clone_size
CASSLDRGPYGYTF TGTGCCAGCAGCTTAGACAGGGGGCCCTATGGCTACACCTTC TRBD1 TRBJ1-2 TRBV7-2 NA
CASSTSGGARNEQFF TGTGCCAGCAGCACCAGCGGGGGGGCCCGGAATGAGCAGTTCTTC TRBD2 TRBJ2-1 TRBV7-2 NA
CASSPLAGVLNEQFF TGCGCCAGCAGCCCACTAGCGGGAGTACTTAATGAGCAGTTCTTC TRBD2 TRBJ2-1 TRBV4-3 NA
CASGKGTPGDTGELFF TGTGCTAGTGGTAAGGGGACTCCTGGGGACACCGGGGAGCTGTTTTTT NA TRBJ2-2 TRBV12-5 NA
CSALKTGELFF TGCAGTGCTCTAAAGACCGGGGAGCTGTTTTTT NA TRBJ2-2 TRBV20-1 NA
CASSPFRTGGYGNQPQHF TGTGCCAGCAGTCCATTCCGGACAGGGGGCTATGGCAATCAGCCCCAGCATTTT TRBD1 TRBJ1-5 TRBV28 once
CASSLAGAGTDTQYF TGTGCCAGCAGCTTAGCGGGGGCGGGCACAGATACGCAGTATTTT NA TRBJ2-3 TRBV7-2 NA
CASSWGQTNTEAFF TGTGCCAGCAGCTGGGGACAGACGAACACTGAAGCTTTCTTT TRBD1 TRBJ1-1 TRBV5-5 NA
CASSLLLAGAYEQYF TGTGCCAGCAGCCTACTACTAGCGGGAGCCTACGAGCAGTACTTC TRBD2 TRBJ2-7 TRBV11-2 NA
CAWREGLDLVSGTQYF TGTGCCTGGAGGGAAGGACTAGACTTGGTCTCGGGTACGCAGTATTTT TRBD2 TRBJ2-3 TRBV30 NA
CASSLGGPRRSTGELFF TGCGCCAGCAGCTTGGGCGGCCCACGTCGGAGCACCGGGGAGCTGTTTTTT NA TRBJ2-2 TRBV5-1 NA
CASSQMWAQDTEAFF TGCGCCAGCAGCCAAATGTGGGCGCAGGACACTGAAGCTTTCTTT NA TRBJ1-1 TRBV4-3 NA
CASGKGGGTGNEKLFF TGCGCCAGCGGAAAAGGGGGGGGGACAGGGAATGAAAAACTGTTTTTT TRBD1 TRBJ1-4 TRBV10-2 once
CASNDLKAGSYEQYF TGTGCCAGCAACGACCTTAAAGCGGGTAGCTACGAGCAGTACTTC NA TRBJ2-7 TRBV27 NA
CASSPTQGHETQYF TGTGCCAGCTCGCCGACCCAGGGGCACGAGACCCAGTACTTC NA TRBJ2-5 TRBV18 NA
CASSKTGGNTEAFF TGTGCCAGCAGCAAGACAGGGGGGAACACTGAAGCTTTCTTT TRBD1 TRBJ1-1 TRBV7-3 NA
CASSLSRSGVYEQFF TGTGCCAGCAGCTTGAGTCGGTCGGGAGTCTATGAGCAGTTCTTC NA TRBJ2-1 TRBV5-4 NA
CASSLLAGETGDF TGTGCCAGCAGCTTACTAGCGGGAGAGACCGGGGACTTC TRBD2 TRBJ2-5 TRBV5-4 NA
CASSPRTGSIDEQFF TGTGCCAGCAGCCCCAGGACAGGCTCGATTGATGAGCAGTTCTTC TRBD1 TRBJ2-1 TRBV11-2 NA
CASSLDRVNGQPQHF TGTGCCAGCAGTCTAGACAGGGTGAACGGTCAGCCCCAGCATTTT TRBD1 TRBJ1-5 TRBV5-8 NA
CASSFGGRNEKLFF TGTGCCAGCAGCTTCGGGGGAAGGAATGAAAAACTGTTTTTT NA TRBJ1-4 TRBV5-6 NA
CAISDHGGASPLHF TGTGCCATCAGTGACCACGGGGGGGCTTCACCCCTCCACTTT NA TRBJ1-6 TRBV10-3 NA
CSVEGTGGSEYEQYF TGCAGCGTTGAAGGGACAGGGGGCTCGGAATACGAGCAGTACTTC TRBD1 TRBJ2-7 TRBV29-1 NA
CASSSLDRLKGGYTF TGTGCCAGCAGTTCCTTAGACAGGCTAAAGGGTGGCTACACCTTC NA TRBJ1-2 TRBV6-5 NA
CASSLSLGQGEKLFF TGTGCCAGCAGTTTATCCTTAGGACAGGGGGAAAAACTGTTTTTT TRBD1 TRBJ1-4 TRBV28 NA
CASSLGTGGGYTF TGTGCCAGCAGTTTAGGGACAGGGGGTGGCTACACCTTC TRBD1 TRBJ1-2 TRBV27 NA
CASSRDISYEQYF TGTGCCAGCAGCCGGGACATCTCCTACGAGCAGTACTTC NA TRBJ2-7 TRBV5-4 NA
CASSLGTGGYYNEQFF TGTGCCAGCAGCTTAGGGACAGGGGGATATTACAATGAGCAGTTCTTC TRBD1 TRBJ2-1 TRBV7-2 NA
CASSLAGSPDTDTQYF TGTGCCAGCAGCCTCGCGGGAAGCCCAGACACAGATACGCAGTATTTT NA TRBJ2-3 TRBV14 NA